This T cell receptor (beta chain) was obtained from a study of human T cells and chemical hapten exposure. About the research overall: All patients underwent weekly scalp dosing with diphenylcyclopropenone for the full roughly 25-week study.

From the RACE reads, TCRdb called clonotypes with MiXCR, one entry per CDR3 protein. The data hold approximately 110,000 distinct CDR3 sequences, with 9.5% to 12% observed a single time. Germline assignment: CDR1 MNHNY and CDR2 SVGAGI (reference sequence). Deletions cut 5 bases from V and 2 bases from J, with 15 bases between. This CDR3 has 16 residues. Time point defined: patch test 1, 2 weeks after DPC sensitization. Stated treatment: therapeutic diphenylcyclopropenone sensitization with weekly scalp DPC. Blood, whole and unfractionated, served as the source for total RNA extraction. This chain connects TRBV6-6 to TRBJ2-2; D remains ambiguous. This sequence was found in a woman in her forties with alopecia areata. Some clones in this sample may be carry-over from other donors' samples. The source was whole blood, collected in connection with sensitization to the hapten diphenylcyclopropenone (DPC). The CDR3 is CASSTVDARNTGELFF. CDR3 DNA: TGTGCCAGCAGTACGGTAGACGCGCGAAACACCGGGGAGCTGTTTTTT.